The 14 T cell receptor beta chains in this list originate from one sample, sequenced in a study of blood T cell repertoires in COVID-19. Assay: immunoSEQ multiplex PCR; the TCRdb copy retains only in-frame clones and omits some. The data hold 400,000 to 500,000 clones, with about 88% observed a single time. The sample taken for sequencing was PBMCs or T cells enriched from blood (not recorded which). All receptors come from a woman younger than 35 who had been exposed to COVID-19.

This clone was counted only a few times. The chain is built from TRBV28 and TRBJ1-1; TRBD1 aligns across 8 bases. This CDR3 comprises 12 residues. The germline V gene has CDR1 MDHEN and CDR2 SYDVKM. The V segment lost 9 bases and the J segment 6 bases; nucleotides outside the gene matches: 6. The CDR3 DNA follows: TGTGCCAGTCGGACAGGGTTTTCTGAAGCTTTCTTT. Protein product: CASRTGFSEAFF.

The chain has TRBV19 and TRBJ1-4; no clear D. Per the germline V gene, CDR1 is LNHDA and CDR2 is SQIVND (reference sequence). Trimming stripped 6 bases from V and 3 bases from J, with 14 bases between. This CDR3 comprises 15 residues. The CDR3 region is CASSMHEAANEKLFF. Here the CDR3 DNA reads TGTGCCAGTAGCATGCACGAGGCGGCTAATGAAAAACTGTTTTTT.

The V gene is TRBV7-2, the J gene TRBJ2-7, with TRBD1 matching 9 bases. The CDR3 has 15 residues. Per germline, CDR1 SGHTA and CDR2 FQGNSA. With V trimmed by 6 bases and J by 2 bases, 8 bases remained unmatched. CDR3 sequence: CASRGGQGFTYEQYF. The DNA of the CDR3 is TGTGCCAGCAGGGGGGGACAGGGATTTACCTACGAGCAGTACTTC.

J is TRBJ1-1 and V is TRBV5-1; 11 positions agree with TRBD1. CDR3 length: 15 residues. Trimming took 0 bases from V and 4 from J; bases not matched to a gene: 2. The germline gives CDR1 SGHRS, CDR2 YFSETQ. The CDR3 DNA is TGCGCCAGCAGCTTGGTGGACAGGGGGCTCACTGAAGCTTTCTTT. Translated, it gives CASSLVDRGLTEAFF.

The DNA of the CDR3 is TGTGCCAGCAGCACTCCCGGGACTAGCGCGAACACCGGGGAGCTGTTTTTT. This encodes CASSTPGTSANTGELFF. The V and J genes are TRBV2 and TRBJ2-2, with TRBD2 matching over 10 bases. Germline V gives CDR1 SNHLY, CDR2 FYNNEI. V shed 6 bases and J 0 bases; nucleotides not matched to a gene: 7. The CDR3 is 17 residues long.

The V gene is TRBV9, the J gene TRBJ2-3; 14 bases map to TRBD2. The CDR3 consists of 17 residues. V lost 4 bases to trimming and J lost 3 bases; unmatched junction nucleotides: 7. Germline-derived CDR1 and CDR2 are SGDLS and YYNGEE. The CDR3 DNA follows: TGTGCCAGCAGCCCAGGACTAGCGGGGGGCGCGACAGATACGCAGTATTTT. This gives the protein CASSPGLAGGATDTQYF.

Only a few counts were recorded for this clone. The V call is TRBV2, the J call TRBJ1-1; D is unclear. V lost 4 bases to trimming and J lost 3 bases, with 9 bases between them. CDR3 length: 13 amino acids. CDR1 is SNHLY and CDR2 is FYNNEI in the germline V gene. This chain's CDR3 is CASSGFEDTEAFF. For the CDR3, the DNA is TGTGCCAGCAGTGGATTTGAGGACACTGAAGCTTTCTTT.

The rearrangement links TRBV5-4 to TRBJ2-2; 9 bases match TRBD1. CDR3 length: 13 amino acids. Germline CDR1 and CDR2: SGHNT and YYREEE (reference sequence). V trimming: 10 bases; J trimming: 4 bases; junction bases outside the gene matches: 5. The CDR3 coding sequence is TGTGCCGAAGGACAGGGGAGCACCGGGGAGCTGTTTTTT. It translates to CAEGQGSTGELFF.

The CDR3 region has the DNA TGTGCCAGCAGTTTAGCGGGGACAGCCTCTGGCTACACCTTC. Residues: CASSLAGTASGYTF. The V and J genes are TRBV28 and TRBJ1-2, with TRBD1 identical over 7 bases. The trim removed 2 bases at V and 7 bases at J, leaving 7 bases unmatched. Germline-derived CDR1 and CDR2 are MDHEN and SYDVKM. CDR3 length: 14 residues.

This clone is a singleton in its sample. The gene calls are TRBV9 and TRBJ2-2, with 8 nucleotides matching TRBD2. Germline CDR1 reads SGDLS; CDR2 reads YYNGEE. The V and J ends lost 6 bases and 5 bases, in that order; junction bases with no gene match: 9. CDR3 length: 15 residues. This CDR3 reads CASTRGGSGTGELFF. CDR3 nucleotide sequence: TGTGCCAGCACCCGGGGGGGGTCCGGGACCGGGGAGCTGTTTTTT.

This clone was counted once. The chain couples TRBV28 to TRBJ2-7, with 10 positions matching TRBD1. The CDR3 consists of 16 residues. With V trimmed by 7 bases and J by 5 bases, 14 bases remained unmatched. Germline CDR1 is MDHEN and CDR2 is SYDVKM. CDR3 sequence: CASTPVWGQGFNEQYF. In DNA, the CDR3 is TGTGCCAGCACTCCCGTATGGGGACAGGGGTTCAACGAGCAGTACTTC.

The V and J genes are TRBV6-5 and TRBJ1-2; 9 positions agree with TRBD1. Trimming at V came to 4 bases and at J to 6 bases, leaving 6 bases not matched to a gene. Looked up from germline, CDR1 is MNHEY and CDR2 is SVGAGI. The CDR3 loop spans 14 amino acids. CDR3 coding DNA: TGTGCCAGCAGTTCGGGACAGGGATTTCATGGCTACACCTTC. It codes for CASSSGQGFHGYTF.

In regard to this clone: An end of the junction does not agree with germline; a read error may underlie this. V is TRBV6-5 and J is TRBJ1-1; 7 nucleotides line up with TRBD1. This CDR3 has 12 residues. Looked up from germline, CDR1 is MNHEY and CDR2 is SVGAGI. The CDR3: CASRDPGQGDLF. The CDR3 DNA reads as TGTGCCAGCAGGGATCCCGGGCAGGGGGATCTCTTT.

The chain employs TRBV29-1 and TRBJ2-7, with D possibly TRBD2 on 5 matching bases. The CDR3 is 13 amino acids. CDR1 is SQVTM, CDR2 ANQGSEA, per germline. Deletions cut 4 bases from V and 1 base from J, with 11 bases between. The CDR3 DNA is TGCAGCGTTGTTCCTCGGGGTTCCTACGAGCAGTACTTC. Amino acid sequence: CSVVPRGSYEQYF.